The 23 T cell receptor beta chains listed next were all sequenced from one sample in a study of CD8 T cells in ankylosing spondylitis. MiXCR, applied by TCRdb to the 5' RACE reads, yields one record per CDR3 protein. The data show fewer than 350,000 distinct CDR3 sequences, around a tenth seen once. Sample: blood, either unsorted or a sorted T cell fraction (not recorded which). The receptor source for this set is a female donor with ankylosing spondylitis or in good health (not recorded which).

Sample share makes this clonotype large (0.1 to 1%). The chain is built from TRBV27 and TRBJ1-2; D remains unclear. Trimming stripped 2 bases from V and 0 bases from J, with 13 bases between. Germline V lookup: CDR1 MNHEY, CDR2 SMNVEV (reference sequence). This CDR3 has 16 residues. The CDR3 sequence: CASSLSPSTANYGYTF. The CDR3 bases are TGTGCCAGCAGTTTAAGTCCATCAACGGCTAACTATGGCTACACCTTC.

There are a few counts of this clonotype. The CDR3 region has the DNA TGTGCCAGCAGCTTCCTTAGCGAAGAGACCCAGTACTTC. It translates to CASSFLSEETQYF. The rearrangement links TRBV7-9 to TRBJ2-5; maybe TRBD2 (5 bases). V lost 3 bases and J lost 3, with 8 bases in between. Germline CDR1 is SEHNR and CDR2 is FQNEAQ (reference sequence). This CDR3 region has 13 residues.

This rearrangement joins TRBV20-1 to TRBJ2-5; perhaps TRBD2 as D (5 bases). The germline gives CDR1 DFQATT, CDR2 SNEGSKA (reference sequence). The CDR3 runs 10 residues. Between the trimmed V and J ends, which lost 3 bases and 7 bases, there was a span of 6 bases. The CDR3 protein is CSASEGTQYF. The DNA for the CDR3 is TGCAGTGCTAGCGAGGGGACCCAGTACTTC.

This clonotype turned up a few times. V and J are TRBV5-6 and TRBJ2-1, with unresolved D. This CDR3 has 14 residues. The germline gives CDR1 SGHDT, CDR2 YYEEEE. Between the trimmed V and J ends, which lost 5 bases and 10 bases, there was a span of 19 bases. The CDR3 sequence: CASSETAELGEQFF. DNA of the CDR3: TGTGCCAGCAGTGAGACCGCGGAGCTCGGGGAGCAGTTCTTC.

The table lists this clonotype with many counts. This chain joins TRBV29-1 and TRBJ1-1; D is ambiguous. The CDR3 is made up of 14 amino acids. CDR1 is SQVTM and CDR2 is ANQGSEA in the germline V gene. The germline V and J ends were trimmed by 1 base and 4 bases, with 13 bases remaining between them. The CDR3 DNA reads TGCAGCGTTGAAGTAGCCGGGGTTGGCACTGAAGCTTTCTTT. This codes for CSVEVAGVGTEAFF.

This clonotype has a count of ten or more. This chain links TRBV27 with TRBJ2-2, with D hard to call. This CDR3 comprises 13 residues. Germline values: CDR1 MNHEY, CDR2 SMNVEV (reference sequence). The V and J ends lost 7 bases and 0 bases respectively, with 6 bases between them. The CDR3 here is CASIYPNTGELFF. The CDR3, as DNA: TGTGCCAGCATCTATCCGAACACCGGGGAGCTGTTTTTT.

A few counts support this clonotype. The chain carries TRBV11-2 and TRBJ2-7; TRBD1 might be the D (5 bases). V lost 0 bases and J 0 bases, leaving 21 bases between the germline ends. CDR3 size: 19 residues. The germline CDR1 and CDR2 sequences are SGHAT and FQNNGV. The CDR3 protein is CASSLEGRAGTLRSYEQYF. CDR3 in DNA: TGTGCCAGCAGCTTAGAGGGCAGGGCCGGTACCTTGCGCTCCTACGAGCAGTACTTC. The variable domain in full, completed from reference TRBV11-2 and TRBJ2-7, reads EAGVAQSPRYKIIEKRQSVAFWCNPISGHATLYWYQQILGQGPKLLIQFQNNGVVDDSQLPKDRFSAERLKGVDSTLKIQPAKLEDSAVYLCASSLEGRAGTLRSYEQYFGPGTRLTVT.

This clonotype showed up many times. The CDR3 sequence: CASSLGGSFSYEQYF. Here the CDR3 DNA reads TGTGCCAGCAGTTTAGGTGGCAGCTTCTCCTACGAGCAGTACTTC. The chain is built from TRBV12-3 or TRBV12-4 and TRBJ2-7; D unresolved. Between the trimmed V and J ends, which lost 1 base and 0 bases, there was a span of 10 bases. The CDR3 contains 15 residues.

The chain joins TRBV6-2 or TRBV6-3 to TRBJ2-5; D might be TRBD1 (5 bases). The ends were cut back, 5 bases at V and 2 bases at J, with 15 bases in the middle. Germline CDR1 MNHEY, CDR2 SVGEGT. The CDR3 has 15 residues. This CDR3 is CASSRFKDTQETQYF. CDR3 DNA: TGTGCCAGCAGTCGGTTTAAGGACACACAAGAGACCCAGTACTTC.

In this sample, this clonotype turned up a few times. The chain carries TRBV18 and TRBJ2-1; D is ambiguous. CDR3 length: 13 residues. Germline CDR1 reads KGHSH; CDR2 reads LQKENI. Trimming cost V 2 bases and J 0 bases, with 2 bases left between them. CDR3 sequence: CASSPNSYNEQFF. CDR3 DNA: TGTGCCAGCTCACCAAACTCCTACAATGAGCAGTTCTTC.

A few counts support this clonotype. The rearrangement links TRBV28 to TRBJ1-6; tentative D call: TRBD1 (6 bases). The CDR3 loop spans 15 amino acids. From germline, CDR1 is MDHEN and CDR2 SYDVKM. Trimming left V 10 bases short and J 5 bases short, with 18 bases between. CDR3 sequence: CATSPGARNNSPLHF. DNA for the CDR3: TGTGCCACTTCCCCGGGGGCCCGCAATAATTCACCCCTCCACTTT.

For the CDR3, the DNA is TGTGCCAGCAGCTTAATACAGGGGAGTGGATGGCAGTTCTTC. It is translated as CASSLIQGSGWQFF. The chain couples TRBV7-2 to TRBJ2-1; TRBD1 matches 7 bases. V lost 2 bases, J lost 12 bases, and 10 bases stayed unmatched. The germline CDR1 and CDR2 sequences are SGHTA and FQGNSA. CDR3 size: 14 residues.

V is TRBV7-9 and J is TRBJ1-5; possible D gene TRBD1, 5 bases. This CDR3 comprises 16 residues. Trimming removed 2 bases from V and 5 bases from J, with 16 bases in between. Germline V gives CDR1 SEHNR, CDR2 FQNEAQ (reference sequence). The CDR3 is CASSLSTGDEDQPQHF. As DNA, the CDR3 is TGTGCCAGCAGCTTATCAACAGGAGATGAGGATCAGCCCCAGCATTTT.

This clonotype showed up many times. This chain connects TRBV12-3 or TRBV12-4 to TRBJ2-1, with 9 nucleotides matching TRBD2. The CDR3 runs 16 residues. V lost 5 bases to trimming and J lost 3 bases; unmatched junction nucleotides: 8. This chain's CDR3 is CASSKTGTSHYNEQFF. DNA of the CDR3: TGTGCCAGCAGTAAAACCGGGACTAGCCACTACAATGAGCAGTTCTTC.

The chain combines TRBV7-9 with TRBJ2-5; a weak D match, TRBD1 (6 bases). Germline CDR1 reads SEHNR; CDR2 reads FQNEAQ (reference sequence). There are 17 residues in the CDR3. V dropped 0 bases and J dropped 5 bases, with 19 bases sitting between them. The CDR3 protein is CASSLAPPVDRSETQYF. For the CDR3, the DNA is TGTGCCAGCAGCTTAGCGCCTCCAGTTGACAGGTCGGAGACCCAGTACTTC.

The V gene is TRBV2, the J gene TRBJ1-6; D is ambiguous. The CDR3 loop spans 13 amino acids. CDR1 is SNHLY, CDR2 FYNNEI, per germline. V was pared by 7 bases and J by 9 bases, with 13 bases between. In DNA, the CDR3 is TGTGCCAGCACTTCCCAGGTGGCTTCACCCCTCCACTTT. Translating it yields CASTSQVASPLHF.

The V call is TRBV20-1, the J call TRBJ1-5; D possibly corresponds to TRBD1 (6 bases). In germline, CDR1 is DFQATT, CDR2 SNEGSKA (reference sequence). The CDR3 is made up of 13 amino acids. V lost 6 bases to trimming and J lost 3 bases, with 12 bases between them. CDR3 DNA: TGCAGTGCAACAAGGACAGCCAATCAGCCCCAGCATTTT. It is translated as CSATRTANQPQHF.

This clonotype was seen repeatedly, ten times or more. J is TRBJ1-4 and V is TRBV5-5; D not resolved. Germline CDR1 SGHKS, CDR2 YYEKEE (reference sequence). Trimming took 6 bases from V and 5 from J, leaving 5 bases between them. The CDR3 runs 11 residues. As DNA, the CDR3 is TGTGCCAGCACCCACAATGAAAAACTGTTTTTT. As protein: CASTHNEKLFF.

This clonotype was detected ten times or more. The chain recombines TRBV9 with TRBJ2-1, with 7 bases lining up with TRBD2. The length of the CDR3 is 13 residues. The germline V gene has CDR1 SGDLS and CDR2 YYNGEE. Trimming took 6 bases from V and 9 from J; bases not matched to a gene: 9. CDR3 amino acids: CASTGSWGGEQFF. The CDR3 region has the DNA TGTGCCAGCACGGGGTCCTGGGGGGGTGAGCAGTTCTTC.

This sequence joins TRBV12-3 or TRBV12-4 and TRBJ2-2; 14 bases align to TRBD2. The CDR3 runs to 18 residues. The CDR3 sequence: CTRSELGLAGGDTGELFF. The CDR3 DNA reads TGTACCCGCTCCGAGCTCGGACTAGCGGGAGGTGACACCGGGGAGCTGTTTTTT.

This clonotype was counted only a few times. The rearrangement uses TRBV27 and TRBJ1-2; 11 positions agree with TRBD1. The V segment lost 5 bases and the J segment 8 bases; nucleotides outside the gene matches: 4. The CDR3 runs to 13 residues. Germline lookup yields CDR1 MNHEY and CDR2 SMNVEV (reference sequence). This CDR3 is CASSVDRGLGYTF. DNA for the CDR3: TGTGCCAGCAGTGTGGACAGGGGGCTCGGCTACACCTTC.

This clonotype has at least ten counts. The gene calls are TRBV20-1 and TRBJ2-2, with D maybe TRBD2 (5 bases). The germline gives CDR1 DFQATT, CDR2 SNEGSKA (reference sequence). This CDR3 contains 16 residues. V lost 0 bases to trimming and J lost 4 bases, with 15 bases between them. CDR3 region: CSARDFGGSSTGELFF. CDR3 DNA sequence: TGCAGTGCTAGAGATTTCGGCGGGTCCAGCACCGGGGAGCTGTTTTTT.

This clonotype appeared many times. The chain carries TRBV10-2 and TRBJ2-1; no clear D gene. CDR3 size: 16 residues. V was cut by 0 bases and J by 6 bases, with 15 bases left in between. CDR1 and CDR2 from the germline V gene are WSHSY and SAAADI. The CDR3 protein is CASSESRTRWTNEQFF. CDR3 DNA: TGCGCCAGCAGTGAGTCACGCACTCGCTGGACCAATGAGCAGTTCTTC.